This T cell receptor (beta chain) was captured in a study of EBV T-cell therapy then PD-1 blockade in nasopharyngeal carcinoma. Regarding treatment: AdE1-LMPpoly-expanded autologous EBV-specific T-cell therapy followed by anti-PD-1 nivolumab. Comments on this clone: Its antigen is unknown.

Using immunoSEQ multiplex PCR, the repertoire was profiled, and TCRdb retains in-frame clones only, with some absent. The table lists 22,000 or so clones, under 90% of them singletons, with 20% to 30% in the top ten. The CDR3 consists of 15 residues. V gave up 4 bases and J gave up 5 bases, with 17 bases separating them. Germline V CDR1 and CDR2: SGHTS, YDEGEE. The chain combines TRBV5-8 with TRBJ2-3; tentatively, D is TRBD1 or TRBD2 (5 bases each). The sequencing here drew on CD8+ T cells from blood, taken at day -245 from a patient whose treatment included autologous EBV-specific T cells and nivolumab. The receptor's source is a man aged 35-49 years with nasopharyngeal carcinoma. CDR3 region: CASSPSGRFLDTQYF. CDR3 nucleotides: TGTGCCAGCAGCCCGTCGGGACGATTTCTAGATACGCAGTATTTT.